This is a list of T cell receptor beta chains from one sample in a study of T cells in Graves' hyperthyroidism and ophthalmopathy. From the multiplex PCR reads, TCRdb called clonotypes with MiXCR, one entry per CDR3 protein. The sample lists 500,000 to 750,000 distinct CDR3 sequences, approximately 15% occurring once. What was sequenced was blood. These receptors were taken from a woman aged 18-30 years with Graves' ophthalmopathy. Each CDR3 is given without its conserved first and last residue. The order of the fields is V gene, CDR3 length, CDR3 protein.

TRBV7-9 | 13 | ASSLRGLAEETQY
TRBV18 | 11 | ASSPPGGHGYT
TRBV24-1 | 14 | ATSDFTESSYNEQF
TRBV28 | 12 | ASSRIWSVPGYT
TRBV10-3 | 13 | ATSWTSDSYNEQF
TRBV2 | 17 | ASSEGGGFVRGLHNEQF
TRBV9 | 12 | ASSVETTYNEQF
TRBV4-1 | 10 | ASKNLYNEQF
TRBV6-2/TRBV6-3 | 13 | ASSYDTGATDTQY
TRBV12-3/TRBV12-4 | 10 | ASRVVGTEAF
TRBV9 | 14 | ASSVGAGTSTDTQY
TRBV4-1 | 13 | ASSLLDRGSQPQH
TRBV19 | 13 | ASSASRTWSTEAF
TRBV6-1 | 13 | ASRGLASAYNEQF
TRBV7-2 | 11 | ASSSHLNTEAF
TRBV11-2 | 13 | ASSLAAGAYNEQF
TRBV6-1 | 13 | ASSSDLAAGREQY
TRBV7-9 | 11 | ASSLRLGHEQF
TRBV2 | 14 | ASSEARGTGANVLT
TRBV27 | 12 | ASSLASTYNEQF
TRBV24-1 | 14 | ATSDPQGRGTDTQY
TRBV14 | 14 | ASSQEAGIFKETQY
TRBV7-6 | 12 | ASSQTFMNTEAF
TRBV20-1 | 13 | SATGTAGDTDTQY
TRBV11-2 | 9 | ASSLGGFIF
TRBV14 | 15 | ASSQVLRASGYWGQF
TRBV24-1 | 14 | ATSDSRDSYTGELF
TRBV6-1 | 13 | ASSEGTGHNQPQH
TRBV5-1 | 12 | ASSLDFGYTEAF
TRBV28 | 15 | ASSPTGGDEGQETQY
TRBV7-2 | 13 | ASRRAGGNIHEQF
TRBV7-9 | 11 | ASNLQGANGYT
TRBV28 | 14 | ASSSTWGAHYNEQF
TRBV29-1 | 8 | SVENTEAF
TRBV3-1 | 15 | ASSQVDDTSRTDTQY
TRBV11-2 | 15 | ASSRRAGGSHNSPLH
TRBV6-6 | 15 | ASSYSITGWGAYEQY
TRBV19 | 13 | ASTQQSSYNSPLH
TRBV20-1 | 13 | SARDSTGENEKLF
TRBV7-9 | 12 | ASSLSQRTGELF
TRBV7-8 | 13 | ASSSDLVGNQPQH
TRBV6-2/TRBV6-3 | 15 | ASSYLLAGMGQETQY